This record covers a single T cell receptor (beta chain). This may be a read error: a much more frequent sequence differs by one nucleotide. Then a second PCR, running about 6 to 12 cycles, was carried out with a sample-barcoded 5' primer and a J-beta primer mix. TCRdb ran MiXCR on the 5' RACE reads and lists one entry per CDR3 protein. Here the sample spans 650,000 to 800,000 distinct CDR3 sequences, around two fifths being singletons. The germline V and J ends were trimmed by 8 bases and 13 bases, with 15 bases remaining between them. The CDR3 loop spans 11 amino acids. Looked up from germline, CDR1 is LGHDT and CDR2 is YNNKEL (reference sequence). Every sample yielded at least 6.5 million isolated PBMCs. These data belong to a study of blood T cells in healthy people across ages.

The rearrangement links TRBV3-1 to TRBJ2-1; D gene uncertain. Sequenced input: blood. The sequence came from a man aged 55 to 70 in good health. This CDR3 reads CASLHLETQFF. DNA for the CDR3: TGTGCCAGCCTCCATTTAGAGACCCAGTTCTTC.